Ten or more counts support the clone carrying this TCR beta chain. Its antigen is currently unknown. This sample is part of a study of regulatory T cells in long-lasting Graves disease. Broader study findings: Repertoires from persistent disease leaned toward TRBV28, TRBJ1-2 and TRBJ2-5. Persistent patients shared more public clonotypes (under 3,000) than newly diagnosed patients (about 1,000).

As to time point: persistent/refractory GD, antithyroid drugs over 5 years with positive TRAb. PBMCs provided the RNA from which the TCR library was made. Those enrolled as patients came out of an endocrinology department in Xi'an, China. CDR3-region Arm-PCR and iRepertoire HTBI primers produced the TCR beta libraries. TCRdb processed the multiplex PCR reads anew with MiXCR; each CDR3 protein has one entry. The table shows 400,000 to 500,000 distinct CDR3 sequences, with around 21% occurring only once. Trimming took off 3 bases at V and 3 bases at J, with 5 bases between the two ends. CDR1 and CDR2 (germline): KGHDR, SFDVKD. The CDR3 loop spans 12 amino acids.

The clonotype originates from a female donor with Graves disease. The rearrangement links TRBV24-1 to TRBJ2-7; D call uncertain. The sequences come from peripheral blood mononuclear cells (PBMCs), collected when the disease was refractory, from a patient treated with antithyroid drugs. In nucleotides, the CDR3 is TGTGCCACCAGTGATATAGTCTACGAGCAGTACTTC. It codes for CATSDIVYEQYF.